Listed here is a single T cell receptor (beta chain). This record comes from a study of blood T cell repertoires in COVID-19. Original processing methods: It was from reference gene primer amplification that nucleated cell counts were estimated. TCRdb's table, derived via immunoSEQ multiplex PCR, lists solely in-frame clones and lacks some. V and J calls plus clone size are reproduced from that table; the DNA served to infer D and trimming. The data show roughly 190,000 clones, with around nine tenths seen just once and roughly 5.6% held by the top ten. The sequence derives from a woman aged 35 to 49 who had recovered from COVID-19. The sequenced sample consisted of peripheral blood.

The CDR3 loop reads CASSRTVNSPLHF. CDR3 bases: TGTGCCAGTAGTAGGACAGTGAATTCACCCCTCCACTTT. This chain joins TRBV19 and TRBJ1-6; possibly TRBD1 for D (6 bases). V lost 4 bases and J 7 bases, leaving 8 bases between the germline ends. The germline gives CDR1 LNHDA, CDR2 SQIVND (reference sequence). This CDR3 has 13 amino acids.